This TCR beta chain was sequenced during a study of beta chain features in type 1 diabetes. Looking at the study overall: Patients looked much like healthy donors when it came to age, gender and cell yields. Overall study results and limits: Since sequencing was performed on cDNA, cells with high TCR expression could be over-represented. Shortening that was moderate but significant affected the TCRB CDR3s of Type 1 diabetes patients in all four CD4+ subsets. TCRB repertoires of naive, central memory and Treg cells appeared more similar among patients than among healthy donors.

As every portion of the isolated RNA was reverse transcribed, the sequencing read expressed TCRB transcripts. Sequencing used immunoSEQ multiplex PCR; TCRdb keeps in-frame clones, though not all of them. The sample yields some 660,000 clones, around an eighth seen once. Note on this clone: What it recognizes is unknown.

Germline CDR1 and CDR2: GTSNPN and SVGIG (reference sequence). The CDR3 is made up of 14 amino acids. Trimming left V 3 bases short and J 8 bases short, with 16 bases between. V gene TRBV30 combines with J gene TRBJ2-2; a weak D match, TRBD2 (6 bases). The receptor was isolated from a man younger than 35 with type 1 diabetes. The sample comprised naive CD4+ T cells from blood. DNA for the CDR3: TGTGCCTGGAGCCGGGAGCTCCTTCCGGGGGAGCTGTTTTTT. Protein product: CAWSRELLPGELFF.